Presented here are 8 T cell receptor beta chains from one specimen sequenced in a study of metastatic and nonmetastatic thyroid tumors. Through MiXCR, TCRdb re-clonotyped the PCR reads. The sample yields approximately 21,000 clones, approximately 30% seen once. Thyroid surgery was preceded by no treatment in any patient. The sequencing sample was made of blood. These receptors were obtained from a female donor with papillary thyroid cancer or a benign thyroid nodule (not recorded which). Some clones in this sample may be carry-over from other donors' samples.

This clone was observed many times. J is TRBJ2-5 and V is TRBV18; 7 bases are a match to TRBD1. The trim removed 4 bases at V and 2 bases at J, leaving 1 base unmatched. Per the germline V gene, CDR1 is KGHSH and CDR2 is LQKENI. CDR3 length: 13 residues. CDR3 coding DNA: TGTGCCAGCTCACAGGGACAGCAAGAGACCCAGTACTTC. Protein: CASSQGQQETQYF.

This clone was recorded a few times. One base away lies a much larger clone, so this may be a sequencing read error. The chain has TRBV30 and TRBJ2-5, with TRBD2 identical over 8 bases. Per the germline V gene, CDR1 is GTSNPN and CDR2 is SVGIG (reference sequence). The CDR3 runs 15 residues. The CDR3 nucleotides are TGTGCCTGGAGTGTACCTGGCGGGAGGAACAATGAGCAGCTCTTC. This gives the protein CAWSVPGGRNNEQLF. The complete variable domain, with remaining parts taken from reference TRBV30 and TRBJ2-5, reads SQTIHQWPATLVQPVGSPLSLECTVEGTSNPNLYWYRQAAGRGLQLLFYSVGIGQISSEVPQNLSASRPQDRQFILSSKKLLLSDSGFYLCAWSVPGGRNNEQLFGPGTRLLVL.

The table lists this clone with a few counts. The chain recombines TRBV28 with TRBJ1-3; D remains unclear. CDR1 is MDHEN and CDR2 is SYDVKM in the germline V gene. CDR3 length: 13 amino acids. V dropped 6 bases and J dropped 0 bases, with 6 bases sitting between them. The DNA for the CDR3 is TGTGCCAGCAGCTCCGACTCTGGAAACACCATATATTTT. Residues: CASSSDSGNTIYF. Based on the CDR3 plus reference TRBV28 and TRBJ1-3, the full variable domain is DVKVTQSSRYLVKRTGEKVFLECVQDMDHENMFWYRQDPGLGLRLIYFSYDVKMKEKGDIPEGYSVSREKKERFSLILESASTNQTSMYLCASSSDSGNTIYFGEGSWLTVV.

Judged by abundance, this clone is medium-sized. This chain joins TRBV20-1 and TRBJ2-1; TRBD2 matches 9 bases. The CDR3 totals 15 residues. Looked up from germline, CDR1 is DFQATT and CDR2 is SNEGSKA (reference sequence). V lost 3 bases, J lost 5 bases, and 8 bases stayed unmatched. CDR3: CSASRLAGRNNEQFF. The CDR3 DNA follows: TGCAGTGCTAGCCGCCTAGCGGGGCGTAACAATGAGCAGTTCTTC.

This clone was counted ten times or more. The chain recombines TRBV5-6 with TRBJ2-3; D remains unclear. Germline values: CDR1 SGHDT, CDR2 YYEEEE. The length of the CDR3 is 14 residues. V dropped 0 bases and J dropped 2 bases, with 7 bases sitting between them. The DNA for the CDR3 is TGTGCCAGCAGCTTGGAGTTTACCACAGATACGCAGTATTTT. It is translated as CASSLEFTTDTQYF.

The chain employs TRBV27 and TRBJ1-2; D is unclear. The CDR3 extends over 14 amino acids. With 6 bases removed from V and 6 bases from J, the gap between germline ends came to 17 bases. From germline, CDR1 is MNHEY and CDR2 SMNVEV (reference sequence). This CDR3 is CASREGWQEDGYTF. Here the CDR3 DNA reads TGTGCCAGCAGGGAGGGATGGCAGGAAGATGGCTACACCTTC.

This clone was counted many times. This chain links TRBV30 with TRBJ2-6, with D unclear. V dropped 6 bases and J dropped 4 bases, with 10 bases sitting between them. Germline V lookup: CDR1 GTSNPN, CDR2 SVGIG (reference sequence). The CDR3 sequence is 13 residues long. The CDR3, as DNA: TGTGCCTGCCTATGGTCCGGGGCCAACGTCCTGACTTTC. Amino acids: CACLWSGANVLTF.

This clone was counted at least ten times. The gene calls are TRBV6-2 or TRBV6-3 and TRBJ2-1; D might be TRBD1 or TRBD2, each matching 6 bases. The germline V gene encodes CDR1 MNHEY and CDR2 SVGEGT. Between the trimmed V and J ends, which lost 0 bases and 6 bases, there was a span of 9 bases. The CDR3 runs to 14 residues. The CDR3 loop reads CASSYSKGGNEQFF. The CDR3 region has the DNA TGTGCCAGCAGTTACTCGAAGGGGGGCAATGAGCAGTTCTTC.